These 27 T cell receptor beta chains originate from one sample sequenced in a study of blood T cells in healthy people across ages. A second about 7 to 11 cycle PCR used barcoded and J-beta primers. TCRdb reanalysed the 5' RACE reads using MiXCR and keeps one entry per CDR3 protein. This table holds around 1,500,000 distinct CDR3 sequences, 28% found once. The material sequenced was blood. These receptors were taken from a woman aged 30 to 39 in good health.

The V gene is TRBV19, the J gene TRBJ2-7, with no clear D. Germline V lookup: CDR1 LNHDA, CDR2 SQIVND (reference sequence). V was clipped by 9 bases and J by 0 bases, with 12 bases between them. The CDR3 has 13 residues. The CDR3 DNA sequence: TGTGCCAGCCGGACGGCGGCCTCCTACGAGCAGTACTTC. This sequence encodes CASRTAASYEQYF.

This clonotype was detected a few times. The chain couples TRBV6-6 to TRBJ2-1, with 7 bases that match TRBD2. The CDR3 has 15 amino acids. The germline V gene has CDR1 MNHNY and CDR2 SVGAGI (reference sequence). V trimming: 2 bases; J trimming: 3 bases; junction bases outside the gene matches: 4. The CDR3, as DNA: TGTGCCAGCAGTTACCAGCGGGGCAGCTACAATGAGCAGTTCTTC. Its protein is CASSYQRGSYNEQFF.

This clonotype showed up many times. The CDR3 DNA reads TGCGCCAGCGGGAGCGGTACCCTTGAGCAGTACTTC. Amino acids: CASGSGTLEQYF. The gene calls are TRBV5-1 and TRBJ2-7; possibly TRBD2 for D (5 bases). Germline V lookup: CDR1 SGHRS, CDR2 YFSETQ. Trimming pared 7 bases from V and 7 bases from J, leaving 15 bases between. There are 12 residues in the CDR3.

The table lists this clonotype with many counts. The rearrangement joins TRBV6-5 to TRBJ1-1; D uncertain. Germline V lookup: CDR1 MNHEY, CDR2 SVGAGI. V was trimmed by 2 bases and J by 5 bases, leaving 9 bases between them. This CDR3 has 13 residues. In nucleotides, the CDR3 is TGTGCCAGCAGTTACGAAAGGGAAACTGAAGCTTTCTTT. Translating gives CASSYERETEAFF.

The V gene is TRBV2, the J gene TRBJ2-1, with D possibly called TRBD1 or TRBD2 (5 bases each). Deletions cut 6 bases from V and 12 bases from J, with 15 bases between. Germline CDR1 is SNHLY and CDR2 is FYNNEI. CDR3 length: 12 amino acids. CDR3 sequence reads: CASRGVRARQFF. As DNA, the CDR3 is TGTGCCAGCAGGGGGGTCCGGGCTCGGCAGTTCTTC.

This clonotype was seen a handful of times. The V call is TRBV4-1, the J call TRBJ1-2; D not resolved. V shed 0 bases and J shed 8 bases, with 13 bases lying between them. The germline CDR1 and CDR2 sequences are MGHRA and YSYEKL. CDR3 size: 14 residues. The chain's CDR3 is CASSQDHEGGGYTF. The CDR3 nucleotides are TGCGCCAGCAGCCAAGATCATGAGGGTGGGGGCTACACCTTC.

The chain employs TRBV5-1 and TRBJ2-3; 8 bases are shared with TRBD2. V was clipped by 3 bases and J by 2 bases; unmatched bases: 8. The germline CDR1 and CDR2 sequences are SGHRS and YFSETQ. CDR3 size: 16 residues. The CDR3 loop reads CASSSVRGDNTDTQYF. Written as DNA, the CDR3 is TGCGCCAGCAGCTCGGTGCGGGGGGACAACACAGATACGCAGTATTTT.

J is TRBJ1-6 and V is TRBV28, with 7 positions matching TRBD1. Germline loops: CDR1 MDHEN, CDR2 SYDVKM. Losses at the gene ends were 6 bases for V and 7 bases for J; bases not matched to a gene: 9. The CDR3 totals 15 residues. CDR3 in DNA: TGTGCCAGCAGCCCCCCGGGACAGACGAATTCACCCCTCCACTTT. Protein product: CASSPPGQTNSPLHF. Complete variable domain (other parts from reference TRBV28 and TRBJ1-6): DVKVTQSSRYLVKRTGEKVFLECVQDMDHENMFWYRQDPGLGLRLIYFSYDVKMKEKGDIPEGYSVSREKKERFSLILESASTNQTSMYLCASSPPGQTNSPLHFGNGTRLTVT.

This clonotype was counted only a few times. The rearrangement links TRBV5-5 to TRBJ2-4, with D possibly matching TRBD2 (6 bases). Germline V gives CDR1 SGHKS, CDR2 YYEKEE (reference sequence). V was pared by 3 bases and J by 10 bases, with 11 bases between. The CDR3 length is 12 residues. CDR3: CASSWDFSIQYF. In DNA form, the CDR3 reads TGTGCCAGCAGCTGGGACTTCTCGATTCAGTACTTC.

The CDR3 reads CASSSPVPGETQYF. DNA of the CDR3: TGTGCCAGCAGTTCTCCGGTCCCCGGGGAGACCCAGTACTTC. The chain has TRBV6-1 and TRBJ2-7; no clear D gene. The DNA matches TRBJ2-5 better at its end, which makes the J call doubtful. CDR1 and CDR2 from the germline V gene are MNHNS and SASEGT. The CDR3 runs to 14 residues.

The chain joins TRBV12-3 or TRBV12-4 to TRBJ2-5, with TRBD2 as a possible D gene (5 bases). V was cut by 2 bases and J by 11 bases, with 15 bases left in between. This CDR3 is built from 13 residues. CDR3 residues: CASSLRELNEQYF. CDR3 coding DNA: TGTGCCAGCAGTTTAAGGGAGCTTAATGAGCAGTACTTC.

The chain employs TRBV7-2 and TRBJ1-5; the D gene is possibly TRBD1 (5 bases). This CDR3 has 15 amino acids. From germline, CDR1 is SGHTA and CDR2 FQGNSA. V was pared by 3 bases and J by 5 bases, with 14 bases between. CDR3 amino acids: CASSFQGTSDQPQHF. In DNA, the CDR3 is TGTGCCAGCAGCTTCCAGGGAACGAGCGATCAGCCCCAGCATTTT.

This clonotype has just a few counts. In nucleotides, the CDR3 is TGTGCCAGCAGTGACTCCGGGACTCGAAGCTACAATGAGCAGTTCTTC. This gives the protein CASSDSGTRSYNEQFF. This chain connects TRBV12-3 or TRBV12-4 to TRBJ2-1; weak D call: TRBD2 (6 bases). V was cut by 5 bases and J by 3 bases, with 17 bases left in between. The CDR3 is made up of 16 amino acids.

Comment on this clonotype: A single base separates this from a much larger clone, so it may be a read error. This chain links TRBV5-1 with TRBJ2-1; 12 bases map to TRBD2. The CDR3 runs to 15 residues. V gave up 2 bases and J gave up 6 bases; unmatched junction bases: 3. Looked up from germline, CDR1 is SGHRS and CDR2 is YFSETQ. The chain's CDR3 is CASSLWTSGVNEQFF. CDR3 nucleotides: TGCGCCAGCAGCTTATGGACTAGCGGGGTCAATGAGCAGTTCTTC. The complete variable domain, with remaining parts taken from reference TRBV5-1 and TRBJ2-1, reads KAGVTQTPRYLIKTRGQQVTLSCSPISGHRSVSWYQQTPGQGLQFLFEYFSETQRNKGNFPGRFSGRQFSNSRSEMNVSTLELGDSALYLCASSLWTSGVNEQFFGPGTRLTVL.

Only a few counts were recorded for this clonotype. The chain has TRBV6-4 and TRBJ1-6; the match to TRBD1 covers 7 bases. Germline loops: CDR1 MRHNA, CDR2 SNTAGT. After removal of 6 bases from V and 9 bases from J, the junction contained 5 bases not matched to a gene. This CDR3 comprises 13 residues. In nucleotides, the CDR3 is TGTGCCAGCAGGCAGGGGGTGAGTTCACCCCTCCACTTT. Translated: CASRQGVSSPLHF.

This clonotype has just a few counts. J is TRBJ2-1 and V is TRBV4-3; D is uncertain. Per germline, CDR1 LGHNA and CDR2 YSLEER. The CDR3 runs to 15 residues. The ends were cut back, 1 base at V and 7 bases at J, with 14 bases in the middle. CDR3 protein: CASSQGRGPENEQFF. DNA of the CDR3: TGCGCCAGCAGCCAAGGTCGCGGACCGGAGAATGAGCAGTTCTTC.

The chain recombines TRBV9 with TRBJ2-3, with TRBD2 matching over 9 bases. With V trimmed by 0 bases and J by 3 bases, 8 bases remained unmatched. Germline V lookup: CDR1 SGDLS, CDR2 YYNGEE. The CDR3 totals 17 residues. This CDR3 reads CASSVAPSGIGTDTQYF. In DNA, the CDR3 is TGTGCCAGCAGCGTAGCGCCTAGCGGGATCGGGACAGATACGCAGTATTTT.

Remarks on this clonotype: Its ends do not fully match the called genes, so a read error is possible. The chain is built from TRBV4-3 and TRBJ2-1; D call uncertain. This CDR3 is 13 amino acids long. Germline loops: CDR1 LGHNA, CDR2 YSLEER. CDR3 coding DNA: TGCGCCGGCAGCCCGGCACCGGGTTATGAGCAGTTCTTC. This sequence encodes CAGSPAPGYEQFF.

With respect to this clonotype: Since no conserved phenylalanine or tryptophan closes the CDR3, a read error is the likely cause. The chain carries TRBV12-5 and TRBJ2-1; 9 nucleotides align to TRBD2. The CDR3 runs to 15 residues. Germline lookup yields CDR1 LGHNT and CDR2 FRNRAP. Germline trimming cut 6 bases from V and 5 bases from J; bases unmatched to any gene: 8. For the CDR3, the DNA is TGTGCTAGTGGGGGACCTAGCGGGGTCGACAATGAGCAGTTCATC. Its protein product is CASGGPSGVDNEQFI.

The V call is TRBV20-1, the J call TRBJ2-5; 11 nucleotides agree with TRBD2. Germline trimming cut 0 bases from V and 11 bases from J; bases unmatched to any gene: 14. Germline loops: CDR1 DFQATT, CDR2 SNEGSKA (reference sequence). This CDR3 contains 16 residues. This CDR3 reads CSARDQRTSGRNEQYF. The DNA for the CDR3 is TGCAGTGCTAGAGATCAACGGACTAGCGGGCGAAATGAGCAGTACTTC.

Remarks on this clonotype: Compared with germline, one end of the junction differs, possibly owing to a read error. The chain uses TRBV28 and TRBJ2-7, with 7 bases identical to TRBD1. The CDR3 length is 14 residues. CDR1 is MDHEN and CDR2 is SYDVKM in the germline V gene. DNA of the CDR3: TGTGCCAGCAGTTTACGGGACAGAGAATACGGGCAGTACTTC. It specifies CASSLRDREYGQYF.

The J gene is TRBJ2-1, the V gene TRBV18; D not resolved. CDR3 length equals 12 residues. Germline CDR1 is KGHSH and CDR2 is LQKENI. Deletions cut 5 bases from V and 9 bases from J, with 11 bases between. The CDR3 reads CASSSGSSEQFF. CDR3 sequence (DNA): TGTGCCAGCTCATCGGGCTCCAGTGAGCAGTTCTTC.

The rearrangement links TRBV7-9 to TRBJ2-1; 9 bases are a match to TRBD1. Germline V lookup: CDR1 SEHNR, CDR2 FQNEAQ (reference sequence). V was clipped by 8 bases and J by 7 bases; unmatched bases: 15. The CDR3 loop spans 16 amino acids. The CDR3 loop is CASLHFRDRDNNEQFF. DNA of the CDR3: TGTGCCAGCCTTCACTTTCGGGACAGGGACAATAATGAGCAGTTCTTC.

The chain uses TRBV20-1 and TRBJ2-7, with TRBD1 matching over 7 bases. V trimming: 8 bases; J trimming: 3 bases; junction bases outside the gene matches: 16. The V gene's germline CDR1 is DFQATT and CDR2 SNEGSKA (reference sequence). The CDR3 has 15 residues. CDR3 DNA: TGCAGTACAAATGAGAGGACAGGCGACCTCTACGAGCAGTACTTC. Translating gives CSTNERTGDLYEQYF.

As concerns this clonotype: A much larger clone lies a single base off, so this may be a read error. The chain recombines TRBV6-6 with TRBJ1-2; TRBD1 is a possible D gene (5 bases). This CDR3 region has 15 residues. Trimming removed 7 bases from V and 3 bases from J, with 18 bases in between. In germline, CDR1 is MNHNY, CDR2 SVGAGI (reference sequence). CDR3 sequence (DNA): TGTGCCAGCAACGCGCCGGGGCGTTCATACTATGGCTACACCTTC. This encodes CASNAPGRSYYGYTF.

This clonotype was detected only once. With a much larger clone just one base away, this may be a read error. The CDR3 DNA reads as TGTGCTAGTGGTGAGACAGGGCACAATGAGCAGTTCTTC. Encoded protein: CASGETGHNEQFF. The chain couples TRBV12-5 to TRBJ2-1; 7 nucleotides match TRBD1. The CDR3 contains 13 residues. Germline V lookup: CDR1 LGHNT, CDR2 FRNRAP. V gave up 5 bases and J gave up 5 bases; unmatched junction bases: 3.

This clonotype was seen ten or more times. The chain uses TRBV20-1 and TRBJ2-4; 14 bases line up with TRBD2. This CDR3 is 15 amino acids long. CDR1 DFQATT and CDR2 SNEGSKA come from the germline V gene (reference sequence). After removal of 5 bases from V and 7 bases from J, the junction contained 7 bases not matched to a gene. The CDR3 sequence: CSAGGTSGSWNIQYF. CDR3 DNA: TGCAGTGCTGGAGGGACTAGCGGGAGTTGGAACATTCAGTACTTC.